These 3 T cell receptor beta chains were all obtained from the same sample, sequenced in a study of Tregs in tolerant kidney transplant recipients. Assay used: immunoSEQ multiplex PCR; TCRdb lists only in-frame clones, some missing. Here the sample spans about 44,000 clones, around 95% being singletons. Antigens of these TCRs are unknown. Sequenced input: Tregs from blood cultured with allogeneic cells. These receptors originate from a human donor in good health.

The sample holds one count of this clone. This chain links TRBV6-5 with TRBJ2-5; D gene uncertain. This CDR3 spans 13 amino acids. Looked up from germline, CDR1 is MNHEY and CDR2 is SVGAGI. V was shortened by 2 bases and J by 5 bases, with 9 bases between the two germline ends. CDR3 protein: CASSYPGLETQYF. In DNA, the CDR3 is TGTGCCAGCAGTTACCCGGGTTTGGAGACCCAGTACTTC.

This chain links TRBV25-1 with TRBJ2-3, with a tentative D call TRBD2 (6 bases). The V end was cut by 1 base, the J end by 1 base, with 12 bases between. This CDR3 region has 16 residues. Germline V gives CDR1 MGHDK, CDR2 SYGVNS. CDR3 sequence reads: CASSELAGRGTDTQYF. The CDR3 DNA reads as TGTGCCAGCAGTGAATTGGCGGGAAGGGGCACAGATACGCAGTATTTT.

CDR3 coding DNA: TGTGCCAGCAGCTTACTGTGGGTTCTGAGAAACCAAGAGACCCAGTACTTC. Its protein product is CASSLLWVLRNQETQYF. The chain has TRBV7-2 and TRBJ2-5; the D is unclear. CDR1 SGHTA and CDR2 FQGNSA come from the germline V gene. The CDR3 is 17 residues long. Trimming left V 2 bases short and J 0 bases short, with 16 bases between.